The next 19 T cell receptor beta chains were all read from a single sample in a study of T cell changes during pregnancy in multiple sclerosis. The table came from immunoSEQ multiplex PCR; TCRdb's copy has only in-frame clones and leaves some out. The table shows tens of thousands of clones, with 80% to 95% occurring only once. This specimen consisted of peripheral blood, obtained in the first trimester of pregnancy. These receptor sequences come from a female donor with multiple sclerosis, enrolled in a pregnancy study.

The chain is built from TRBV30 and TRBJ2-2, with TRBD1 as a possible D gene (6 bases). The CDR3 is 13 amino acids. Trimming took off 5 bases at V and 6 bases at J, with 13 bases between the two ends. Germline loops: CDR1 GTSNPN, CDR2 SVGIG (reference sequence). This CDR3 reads CAWDGQLAGELFF. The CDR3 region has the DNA TGTGCCTGGGACGGACAGTTGGCCGGGGAGCTGTTTTTT.

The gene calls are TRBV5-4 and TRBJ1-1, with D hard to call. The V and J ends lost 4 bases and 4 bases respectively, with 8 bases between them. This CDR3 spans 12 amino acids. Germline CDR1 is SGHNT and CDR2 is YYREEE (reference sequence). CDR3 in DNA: TGTGCCAGCAGCGCGCCTGGCACTGAAGCTTTCTTT. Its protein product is CASSAPGTEAFF. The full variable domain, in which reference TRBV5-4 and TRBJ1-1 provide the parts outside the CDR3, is ETGVTQSPTHLIKTRGQQVTLRCSSQSGHNTVSWYQQALGQGPQFIFQYYREEENGRGNFPPRFSGLQFPNYSSELNVNALELDDSALYLCASSAPGTEAFFGQGTRLTVV.

Here the CDR3 DNA reads TGTGCCAGCACCCGGGGGGGGGCGATGGGCCTTTCCTACGAGCAGTACTTC. Its protein product is CASTRGGAMGLSYEQYF. The V and J genes are TRBV28 and TRBJ2-7, with TRBD2 identical over 8 bases. After removal of 7 bases from V and 1 base from J, the junction contained 15 bases not matched to a gene. The CDR3 is 17 amino acids. CDR1 is MDHEN and CDR2 is SYDVKM in the germline V gene.

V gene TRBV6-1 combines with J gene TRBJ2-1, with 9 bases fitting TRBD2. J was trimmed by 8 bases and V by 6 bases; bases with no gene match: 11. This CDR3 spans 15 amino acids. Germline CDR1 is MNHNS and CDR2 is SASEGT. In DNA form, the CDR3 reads TGTGCCAGCAGAGAGCGGGGGGCCCAGTTCCATGAGCAGTTCTTC. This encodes CASRERGAQFHEQFF.

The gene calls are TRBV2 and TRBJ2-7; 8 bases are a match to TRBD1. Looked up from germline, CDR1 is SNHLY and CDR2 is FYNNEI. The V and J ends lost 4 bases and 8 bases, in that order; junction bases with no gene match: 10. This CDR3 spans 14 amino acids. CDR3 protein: CASSVHGQGGQQYF. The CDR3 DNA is TGTGCCAGCAGTGTCCATGGACAGGGCGGCCAGCAGTACTTC.

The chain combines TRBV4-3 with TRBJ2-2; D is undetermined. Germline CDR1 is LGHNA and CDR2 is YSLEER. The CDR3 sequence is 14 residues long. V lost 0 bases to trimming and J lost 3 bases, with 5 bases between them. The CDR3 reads CASSQDRYTGELFF. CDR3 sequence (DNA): TGCGCCAGCAGCCAAGATCGTTACACCGGGGAGCTGTTTTTT.

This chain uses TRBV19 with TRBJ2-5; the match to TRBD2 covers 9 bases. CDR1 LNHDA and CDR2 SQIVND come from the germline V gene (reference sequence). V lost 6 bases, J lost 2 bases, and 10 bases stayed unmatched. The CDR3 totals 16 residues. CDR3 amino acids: CASRLRGGSSQETQYF. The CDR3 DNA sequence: TGTGCCAGTAGGCTGCGGGGGGGCAGTTCACAAGAGACCCAGTACTTC.

CDR3 in DNA: TGCGCCAGCAGCCAAGAAACAGGGACTAACTATGGCTACACCTTC. As protein: CASSQETGTNYGYTF. The chain combines TRBV4-3 with TRBJ1-2; weak D call: TRBD1 (6 bases). This CDR3 contains 15 residues. The germline gives CDR1 LGHNA, CDR2 YSLEER. V was cut by 0 bases and J by 0 bases, with 8 bases left in between.

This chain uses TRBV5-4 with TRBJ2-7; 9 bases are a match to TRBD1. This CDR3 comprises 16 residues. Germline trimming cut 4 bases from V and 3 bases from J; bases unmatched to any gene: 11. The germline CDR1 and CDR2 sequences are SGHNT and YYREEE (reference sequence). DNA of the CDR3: TGTGCCAGCAGCCCCACCGGGGACAGGGCAGACTACGAGCAGTACTTC. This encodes CASSPTGDRADYEQYF.

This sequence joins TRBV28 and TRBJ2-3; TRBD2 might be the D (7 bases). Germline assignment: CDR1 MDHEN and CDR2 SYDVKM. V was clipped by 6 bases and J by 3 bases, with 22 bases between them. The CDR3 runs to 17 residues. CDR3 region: CASRLVGGARSTDTQYF. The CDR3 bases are TGTGCCAGCAGGTTGGTGGGGGGGGCCAGGAGTACAGATACGCAGTATTTT. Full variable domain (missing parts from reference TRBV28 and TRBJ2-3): DVKVTQSSRYLVKRTGEKVFLECVQDMDHENMFWYRQDPGLGLRLIYFSYDVKMKEKGDIPEGYSVSREKKERFSLILESASTNQTSMYLCASRLVGGARSTDTQYFGPGTRLTVL.

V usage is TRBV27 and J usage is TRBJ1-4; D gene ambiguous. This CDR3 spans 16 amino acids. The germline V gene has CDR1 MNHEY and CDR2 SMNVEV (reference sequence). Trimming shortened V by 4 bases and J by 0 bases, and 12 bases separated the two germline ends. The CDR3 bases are TGTGCCAGCAGTTACCGGTGGGCCTCAACTAATGAAAAACTGTTTTTT. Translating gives CASSYRWASTNEKLFF.

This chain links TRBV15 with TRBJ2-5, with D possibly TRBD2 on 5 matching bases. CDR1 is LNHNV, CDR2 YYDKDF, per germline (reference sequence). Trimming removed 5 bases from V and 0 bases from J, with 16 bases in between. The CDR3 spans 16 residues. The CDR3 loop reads CATSPGGRKYQETQYF. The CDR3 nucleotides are TGTGCCACCAGCCCGGGCGGGCGGAAGTACCAAGAGACCCAGTACTTC.

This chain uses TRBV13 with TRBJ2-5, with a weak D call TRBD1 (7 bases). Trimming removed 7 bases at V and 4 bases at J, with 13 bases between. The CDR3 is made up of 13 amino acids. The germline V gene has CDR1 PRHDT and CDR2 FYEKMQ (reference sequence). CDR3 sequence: CASKQGGGETQYF. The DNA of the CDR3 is TGTGCCAGCAAGCAGGGGGGCGGAGAGACCCAGTACTTC.

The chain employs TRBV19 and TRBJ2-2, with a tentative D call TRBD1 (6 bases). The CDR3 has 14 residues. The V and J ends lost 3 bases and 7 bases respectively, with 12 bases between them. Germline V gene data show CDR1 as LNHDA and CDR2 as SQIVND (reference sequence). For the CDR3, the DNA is TGTGCCAGTAGTATCACCACAGGGTTCGGGGAGCTGTTTTTT. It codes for CASSITTGFGELFF.

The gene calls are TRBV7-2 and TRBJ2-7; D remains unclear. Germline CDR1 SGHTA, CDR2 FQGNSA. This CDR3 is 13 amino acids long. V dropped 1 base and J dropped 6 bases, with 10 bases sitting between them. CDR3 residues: CASSLGLTGEQYF. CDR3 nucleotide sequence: TGTGCCAGCAGCTTAGGCCTTACCGGCGAGCAGTACTTC.

CDR3 in DNA: TGTGCCACCAGCAGTAGGACTAGCGGGGGGTGGGAGACCCAGTACTTC. Residues: CATSSRTSGGWETQYF. This chain links TRBV15 with TRBJ2-5, with TRBD2 matching 14 bases. CDR1 and CDR2 (germline): LNHNV, YYDKDF (reference sequence). Trimming at V came to 3 bases and at J to 5 bases, leaving 5 bases not matched to a gene. This CDR3 contains 16 residues. The variable domain in full, completed from reference TRBV15 and TRBJ2-5, reads DAMVIQNPRYQVTQFGKPVTLSCSQTLNHNVMYWYQQKSSQAPKLLFHYYDKDFNNEADTPDNFQSRRPNTSFCFLDIRSPGLGDTAMYLCATSSRTSGGWETQYFGPGTRLLVL.

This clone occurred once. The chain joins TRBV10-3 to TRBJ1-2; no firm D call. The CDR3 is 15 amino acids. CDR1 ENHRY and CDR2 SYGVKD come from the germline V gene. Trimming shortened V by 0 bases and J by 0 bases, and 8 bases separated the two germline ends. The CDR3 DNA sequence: TGTGCCATCAGTGAGTCGAACAACGCTAACTATGGCTACACCTTC. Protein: CAISESNNANYGYTF.

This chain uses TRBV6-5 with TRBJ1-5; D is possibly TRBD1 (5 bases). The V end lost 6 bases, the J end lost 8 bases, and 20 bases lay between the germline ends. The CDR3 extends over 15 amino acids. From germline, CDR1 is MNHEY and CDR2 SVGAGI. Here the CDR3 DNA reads TGTGCCAGCAGGGGGGGACGGAGCAATCAGGAGCCCCAGCATTTT. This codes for CASRGGRSNQEPQHF.

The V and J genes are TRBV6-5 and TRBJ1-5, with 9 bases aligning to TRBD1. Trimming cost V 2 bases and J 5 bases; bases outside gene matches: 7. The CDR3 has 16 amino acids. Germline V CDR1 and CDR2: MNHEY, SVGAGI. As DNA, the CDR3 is TGTGCCAGCAGTTACCCAGAGGGGACAGGGTATCAGCCCCAGCATTTT. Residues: CASSYPEGTGYQPQHF.